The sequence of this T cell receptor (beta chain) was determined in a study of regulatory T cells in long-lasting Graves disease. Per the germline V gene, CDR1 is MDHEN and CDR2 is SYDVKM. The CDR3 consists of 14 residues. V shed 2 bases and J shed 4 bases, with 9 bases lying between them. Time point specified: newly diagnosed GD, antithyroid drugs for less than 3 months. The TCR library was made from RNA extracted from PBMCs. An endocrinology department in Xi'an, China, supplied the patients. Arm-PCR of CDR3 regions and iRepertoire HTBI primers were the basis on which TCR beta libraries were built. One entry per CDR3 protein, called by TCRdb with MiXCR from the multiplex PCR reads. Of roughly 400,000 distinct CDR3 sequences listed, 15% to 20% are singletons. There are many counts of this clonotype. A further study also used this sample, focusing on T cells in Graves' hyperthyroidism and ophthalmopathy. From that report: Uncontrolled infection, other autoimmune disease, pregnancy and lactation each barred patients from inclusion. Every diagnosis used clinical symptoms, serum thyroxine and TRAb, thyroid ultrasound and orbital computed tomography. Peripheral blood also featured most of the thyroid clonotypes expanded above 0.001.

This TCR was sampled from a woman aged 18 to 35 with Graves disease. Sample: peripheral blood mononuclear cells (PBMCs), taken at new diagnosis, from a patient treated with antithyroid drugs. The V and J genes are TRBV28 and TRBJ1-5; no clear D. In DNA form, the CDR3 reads TGTGCCAGCAGTTTAATTCAGGATAATCAGCCCCAGCATTTT. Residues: CASSLIQDNQPQHF. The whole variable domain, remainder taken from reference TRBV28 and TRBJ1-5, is DVKVTQSSRYLVKRTGEKVFLECVQDMDHENMFWYRQDPGLGLRLIYFSYDVKMKEKGDIPEGYSVSREKKERFSLILESASTNQTSMYLCASSLIQDNQPQHFGDGTRLSIL.